This paragraph reports one TCR beta chain. The antigen remains undetermined. The data stem from a study of cytomegalovirus exposure and HLA in healthy donors. Findings of the study overall: Sequencing likely generated an artifact that appeared as a cluster of highly shared sequence variants. CMV antigen specificity of a few CMV-associated chains was confirmed in vitro.

Both 60 Vbeta primers and 13 Jbeta primers went into the PCR. Generated by immunoSEQ multiplex PCR, the TCRdb table keeps only in-frame clones and is missing some. The data contain approximately 150,000 clones, approximately 80% of them seen just once; the ten biggest clones take up about 3%. CDR1 and CDR2 from the germline V gene are DFQATT and SNEGSKA (reference sequence). V trimming: 6 bases; J trimming: 12 bases; junction bases outside the gene matches: 8. The CDR3 totals 11 residues. The chain couples TRBV20-1 to TRBJ1-5; 7 nucleotides match TRBD1. This receptor was taken from a male donor in good health and CMV-seronegative. Sequencing was carried out using PBMCs. CDR3 residues: CSASQGPGQHF. The CDR3 bases are TGCAGTGCGTCACAGGGGCCGGGCCAGCATTTT.